These 18 T cell receptor beta chains were all obtained from the same sample, sequenced in a study of TIL therapy for anti-PD-1-resistant metastatic lung cancer (dated by TCRdb to about 2021). This specimen's time point label, per the study, means: pre-treatment sample, taken before nivolumab and TIL therapy. The baseline tumor samples, taken from the same resection that was used to grow TIL, were excised metastases, most often pleural nodules or supraclavicular lymph nodes. TCR beta CDR3 regions were amplified from genomic DNA with the immunoSEQ v3 hsTCRB kit using bias-controlled multiplex PCR. The source is immuneACCESS, and TCRdb retained only in-frame sequences with V and J called. Part of the clones is not carried over; for the studies checked, unresolved V genes explain less than half of this, and the remainder is unexplained. This sample is represented by about 100,000 clones; around three fifths of them were singletons. The ten largest clones take up 11% of the sample.

Specimen: tumor tissue, collected at baseline. Receptors originate from a person aged 25 to 80 with non-small cell lung cancer.

The CDR3 DNA is TGTGCCAGCAGCCCACGCGGACAGGGGGCAGGGGGTGAGCAGTTCTTC. Translated, it gives CASSPRGQGAGGEQFF. V is TRBV9 and J is TRBJ2-1; 11 nucleotides line up with TRBD1. With 4 bases clipped from V and 9 bases from J, the junction kept 12 bases outside the gene matches. The CDR3 extends over 16 amino acids. Germline V gene sequence: CDR1 SGDLS, CDR2 YYNGEE.

The genes are TRBV19 and TRBJ2-7; TRBD2 matches 14 bases. CDR3 length: 17 residues. CDR1 and CDR2 (germline): LNHDA, SQIVND (reference sequence). V lost 5 bases and J lost 2; bases outside the gene matches: 8. The CDR3 reads CASSLGTSGRGTYEQYF. The DNA for the CDR3 is TGTGCCAGTAGTTTAGGGACTAGCGGGAGAGGAACCTACGAGCAGTACTTC. The variable domain in full, completed from reference TRBV19 and TRBJ2-7, reads DGGITQSPKYLFRKEGQNVTLSCEQNLNHDAMYWYRQDPGQGLRLIYYSQIVNDFQKGDIAEGYSVSREKKESFPLTVTSAQKNPTAFYLCASSLGTSGRGTYEQYFGPGTRLTVT.

The chain recombines TRBV19 with TRBJ2-7; a possible D gene is TRBD1 (6 bases). CDR1 LNHDA and CDR2 SQIVND come from the germline V gene (reference sequence). This CDR3 spans 14 amino acids. Trimming cost V 1 base and J 2 bases, with 9 bases left between them. The CDR3 is CASSIGGHPYEQYF. CDR3 nucleotide sequence: TGTGCCAGTAGTATAGGGGGACACCCCTACGAGCAGTACTTC.

This clone was counted a single time. The chain joins TRBV29-1 to TRBJ2-5; 13 positions agree with TRBD2. The ends lost 6 bases at V and 4 bases at J; junction bases unmatched: 2. The length of the CDR3 is 13 residues. In germline, CDR1 is SQVTM, CDR2 ANQGSEA. The CDR3 protein is CSVRTSGGETQYF. CDR3 bases: TGCAGCGTACGGACTAGCGGGGGAGAGACCCAGTACTTC. Using reference TRBV29-1 and TRBJ2-5 for the parts outside the CDR3, the full variable domain is SAVISQKPSRDICQRGTSLTIQCQVDSQVTMMFWYRQQPGQSLTLIATANQGSEATYESGFVIDKFPISRPNLTFSTLTVSNMSPEDSSIYLCSVRTSGGETQYFGPGTRLLVL.

This chain links TRBV21-1 with TRBJ2-7. TRBV21-1 represents a pseudogene. The CDR3 loop spans 10 amino acids. The CDR3: CASRGVEQYF. The CDR3 region has the DNA TGTGCCAGCAGGGGGGTCGAGCAGTACTTC.

The chain combines TRBV11-3 with TRBJ2-7, with 8 bases that match TRBD1. The trim removed 5 bases at V and 1 base at J, leaving 7 bases unmatched. The CDR3 is made up of 15 amino acids. CDR1 is SGHNT and CDR2 is YENEEA in the germline V gene. Here the CDR3 reads CASSRGQGSSYEQYF. The CDR3 nucleotides are TGTGCCAGCAGCCGAGGACAGGGCTCATCCTACGAGCAGTACTTC.

This clone was seen a single time. This sample also contains other DNA sequences that code for the same CDR3. In DNA, the CDR3 is TGTGCCAGCAGTTACTTACAGGGAACCTACGAGCAGTACTTC. Protein sequence: CASSYLQGTYEQYF. The chain carries TRBV6-5 and TRBJ2-7, with D possibly TRBD1 on 6 matching bases. The V gene lost 1 base and the J gene lost 2 bases, with 9 bases spanning the gap. CDR3 length: 14 amino acids. In germline, CDR1 is MNHEY, CDR2 SVGAGI.

This clone was seen a single time. CDR3: CASSITQGGTEAFF. The CDR3 DNA follows: TGTGCCAGCAGTATTACACAAGGGGGAACTGAAGCTTTCTTT. This rearrangement joins TRBV6-5 to TRBJ1-1, with D tentatively TRBD1 (6 bases). V lost 5 bases to trimming and J lost 5 bases, with 15 bases between them. The germline V gene encodes CDR1 MNHEY and CDR2 SVGAGI. The CDR3 is 14 residues long.

The gene calls are TRBV5-1 and TRBJ1-2; TRBD1 matches 7 bases. In germline, CDR1 is SGHRS, CDR2 YFSETQ. The CDR3 sequence is 15 residues long. The junction had 7 bases not matched to a gene; V was cut back by 4 bases and J by 1 base. The CDR3 DNA reads TGCGCCAGCAGCCCGGGGACAGTTATTAACTATGGCTACACCTTC. Its translation: CASSPGTVINYGYTF.

The genes are TRBV24-1 and TRBJ1-6, with D tentatively TRBD1 (6 bases). The V gene's germline CDR1 is KGHDR and CDR2 SFDVKD. V shed 0 bases and J shed 9 bases, with 20 bases lying between them. The CDR3 covers 18 residues. The CDR3, as DNA: TGTGCCACCAGTGATTTGCCCAGACAGGACCCAAGGGGTTCACCCCTCCACTTT. Translation gives CATSDLPRQDPRGSPLHF.

CDR3 in amino acids: CASRAGSYEQYF. As DNA, the CDR3 is TGCGCCAGCAGGGCAGGCTCCTACGAGCAGTACTTC. The chain has TRBV5-1 and TRBJ2-7; unclear D gene. The V gene lost 5 bases and the J gene lost 0 bases, with 6 bases spanning the gap. This CDR3 contains 12 residues. In germline, CDR1 is SGHRS, CDR2 YFSETQ.

Here the CDR3 reads CASSGRARGTEAFF. The CDR3 coding sequence is TGTGCCAGTAGTGGCCGGGCCCGAGGCACTGAAGCTTTCTTT. The chain combines TRBV19 with TRBJ1-1, with unresolved D. This CDR3 is 14 amino acids long. The germline V gene has CDR1 LNHDA and CDR2 SQIVND (reference sequence). Trimming stripped 5 bases from V and 4 bases from J, with 14 bases between.

The chain joins TRBV9 to TRBJ1-3, with D tentatively TRBD1 (6 bases). The CDR3 totals 16 residues. V was pared by 4 bases and J by 4 bases, with 18 bases between. Per germline, CDR1 SGDLS and CDR2 YYNGEE. The DNA for the CDR3 is TGTGCCAGCAGCCCCCGGACAGTCTCGGGCGGAAACACCATATATTTT. It is translated as CASSPRTVSGGNTIYF.

This clone was counted a few times. The rearrangement uses TRBV7-9 and TRBJ2-2; 11 nucleotides line up with TRBD2. The CDR3 sequence is 18 residues long. Germline V gene sequence: CDR1 SEHNR, CDR2 FQNEAQ (reference sequence). Trimming at V came to 1 base and at J to 2 bases, leaving 6 bases not matched to a gene. The DNA for the CDR3 is TGTGCCAGCAGCTTAGGAACTAGCGGGAGTTTAAACACCGGGGAGCTGTTTTTT. Encoded protein: CASSLGTSGSLNTGELFF.

The rearrangement links TRBV3-1 (or the pseudogene TRBV3-2) to TRBJ2-7; tentatively, D is TRBD1 (5 bases). The V and J ends lost 3 bases and 2 bases respectively, with 8 bases between them. The CDR3 contains 13 residues. Per the germline V gene, CDR1 is LGHDT and CDR2 is YNNKEL (reference sequence). Here the CDR3 DNA reads TGTGCCAGCAGCCAGGGCAGGGCCTACGAGCAGTACTTC. The encoded protein is CASSQGRAYEQYF.

This clone appeared a single time. The chain carries TRBV7-9 and TRBJ1-2, with D maybe TRBD1 (5 bases). The V gene lost 5 bases and the J gene lost 6 bases, with 13 bases spanning the gap. This CDR3 spans 13 amino acids. Germline V gene sequence: CDR1 SEHNR, CDR2 FQNEAQ (reference sequence). CDR3 sequence (DNA): TGTGCCAGCAGCCCGAGCAGACAGAATGGCTACACCTTC. Translating gives CASSPSRQNGYTF.

The rearrangement joins TRBV7-2 to TRBJ2-4; 7 bases agree with TRBD1. Germline CDR1 and CDR2: SGHTA and FQGNSA. The V gene end was trimmed by 2 bases and the J gene end by 7 bases; junction bases not matched to a gene: 2. CDR3 length: 13 amino acids. The CDR3 here is CASSLKGANIQYF. DNA of the CDR3: TGTGCCAGCAGCTTAAAGGGGGCGAACATTCAGTACTTC.

The chain uses TRBV9 and TRBJ2-2; D is unresolved. Trimming pared 3 bases from V and 7 bases from J, leaving 19 bases between. Germline lookup yields CDR1 SGDLS and CDR2 YYNGEE. This CDR3 comprises 16 residues. The CDR3 reads CASSEAPTRMGGELFF. As DNA, the CDR3 is TGTGCCAGCAGCGAGGCCCCGACAAGGATGGGCGGGGAGCTGTTTTTT.